This T cell receptor beta chain was recovered during a study of shared clonotypes between healthy human individuals. The overall study: CD4 naive and CD4 memory each took three plates per donor, while CD8 naive took two and CD8 memory one. Study conclusions and caveats: Rarefaction indicated that sorted-subset sequencing remained incomplete although depth was large.

Each PCR replicate from the sorted subsets contained around 0.2 ug DNA, which is about 30,000 T cell genomes. The assay was immunoSEQ multiplex PCR, and TCRdb's table has in-frame clones only and misses some. The sample consists of about 2.2 million clones, just under 95% of them appearing once. Only CD45RO-negative cells positively selected for CCR7 counted as naive CD8 cells, so terminally differentiated effector memory CD45RA+ cells were excluded. As for this clone: Its antigen is unidentified.

The V gene's germline CDR1 is SGHRS and CDR2 YFSETQ. Trimming took off 1 base at V and 2 bases at J, with 10 bases between the two ends. The CDR3 has 16 amino acids. The TCR was taken from a man younger than 35 in good health. Some clones in this sample may be carry-over from other donors' samples. The chain couples TRBV5-1 to TRBJ2-6; D gene ambiguous. Sequencing was done on a sample of naive CD8+ T cells from PBMCs. For the CDR3, the DNA is TGCGCCAGCAGCTTGAGCCTGAGCCCTGGGGCCAACGTCCTGACTTTC. This encodes CASSLSLSPGANVLTF.